A selection of T cell receptor beta chains follows, all from one sample in a study of blood T cells in healthy people across ages. TCRdb re-derived calls from the 5' RACE reads in MiXCR, one entry per CDR3 protein. Among about a million distinct CDR3 sequences listed, 45% to 60% were seen once. The material sequenced was blood. Every receptor here comes from a woman aged 55-70 years in good health. Each CDR3 is given with its conserved first and last residue. Fields, in order: D gene, J gene, V gene, clone size, CDR3 DNA, CDR3 protein. D genes are given only for firm matches. Clone size is shown for a subset of rows, as once, few, many or a class of expanded clone.

>TRBD1|TRBJ2-7|TRBV7-9|NA
TGTGCCAGCAGCTTGGGGACAGGGTTCTCCTACGAGCAGTACTTC
CASSLGTGFSYEQYF
>NA|TRBJ1-1|TRBV27|NA
TGTGCCAGCAGTCCGAAGGGCGGGGCTGAAGCTTTCTTT
CASSPKGGAEAFF
>NA|TRBJ2-5|TRBV4-1|few
TGCGCCAGCAGCCCTCCAGTGGGTTTTGGGGAGACCCAGTACTTC
CASSPPVGFGETQYF
>TRBD2|TRBJ2-3|TRBV19|NA
TGTGCCAGTAGTGCCGGACGCACTAGCGGTCTTGATACGCAGTATTTT
CASSAGRTSGLDTQYF
>TRBD1|TRBJ2-3|TRBV5-1|few
TGCGCCAGCAGCTTGGTACCAGGGGGCGCGAGTACGCAGTATTTT
CASSLVPGGASTQYF
>NA|TRBJ2-5|TRBV12-3/TRBV12-4|NA
TGTGCCAGCGTCAATAACGAGCGGCAAGAGACCCAGTACTTC
CASVNNERQETQYF
>NA|TRBJ2-1|TRBV7-7|NA
TGTGCCAGCAGCTCCCGCCCGAGGGGGTCCTACAATGAGCAGTTCTTC
CASSSRPRGSYNEQFF
>TRBD1|TRBJ2-7|TRBV4-1|NA
TGCGCCAGCAGACATCGGGACAGTACCTACGAGCAGTACTTC
CASRHRDSTYEQYF
>NA|TRBJ2-3|TRBV7-9|NA
TGTGCCAGCAGCCCACTCACCGGTAGCGTCCCAGATACGCAGTATTTT
CASSPLTGSVPDTQYF
>TRBD1|TRBJ2-1|TRBV7-9|NA
TGTGCCAGCAGCCCCCGGACAGGGACTCCGTTTCTGGAGCAGTTCTTC
CASSPRTGTPFLEQFF
>NA|TRBJ2-7|TRBV29-1|few
TGCAGCGCCCAGGGTGCCTTGATTATCCACGAGCAGTACTTC
CSAQGALIIHEQYF
>TRBD1|TRBJ1-6|TRBV27|NA
TGTGCCAGCAGACAGGGGATGGAGTCACCCCTCCACTTT
CASRQGMESPLHF
>NA|TRBJ2-1|TRBV7-2|few
TGTGCCAGCAGCTTAGACGGGATTTCCTACAATGAGCAGTTCTTC
CASSLDGISYNEQFF
>TRBD1|TRBJ1-5|TRBV12-3/TRBV12-4|NA
TGTGCCAGCAGTAAGGGACAGGGCTCGCAGCCCCAGCATTTT
CASSKGQGSQPQHF
>NA|TRBJ2-4|TRBV29-1|NA
TGCAGTGGCGGTGTCGCGAGCTACAATGAGCAGTACTTC
CSGGVASYNEQYF
>TRBD2|TRBJ2-1|TRBV20-1|NA
TGCAGTGCTAGAGGGGAAGCGGGAGTAGCCTACAATGAGCAGTTCTTC
CSARGEAGVAYNEQFF
>NA|TRBJ2-7|TRBV7-2|few
TGTGCCAGCAAACAGGGCGGGAGCTACTACGAGCAGTACTTC
CASKQGGSYYEQYF
>NA|TRBJ2-1|TRBV27|few
TGTGCCAGCAGTGCTCGCCACGTCTCCTCCTACAATGAGCAGTTCTTC
CASSARHVSSYNEQFF
>TRBD2|TRBJ2-7|TRBV9|once
TGTGCCAGCAGCGGGGGTGGACTAGCGGGAGGACAGGCCTACAATGAGCAGTACTTC
CASSGGGLAGGQAYNEQYF
>NA|TRBJ2-1|TRBV20-1|NA
TGCAGTGCTAGACCTCCCACCGATGAGCAGTTCTTC
CSARPPTDEQFF
>NA|TRBJ2-4|TRBV12-5|NA
TGTGCTAGTGCAGGGTTAGAAAACATTCAGTACTTC
CASAGLENIQYF
>TRBD1|TRBJ2-7|TRBV29-1|NA
TGCAGCGGCCGGGACAGGGGGCTTCACGAGCAGTACTTC
CSGRDRGLHEQYF
>NA|TRBJ2-6|TRBV2|NA
TGTGCCAGCAGTGAAATGGTTGCCCTTGGGGCCAACGTCCTGACTTTC
CASSEMVALGANVLTF
>NA|TRBJ1-2|TRBV9|NA
TGTGCCAGCAGCGCCCCGGGGGGGATTTACGGCTACACCTTC
CASSAPGGIYGYTF
>TRBD2|TRBJ2-3|TRBV11-2|NA
TGTGCCAGCAGCTTAGAGTGGCTAGCGGTAGCAGATACGCAGTATTTT
CASSLEWLAVADTQYF
>NA|TRBJ2-5|TRBV10-3|few
TGTGCCATCAGTGACCCTCGGGCCGGGGAGACCCAGTACTTC
CAISDPRAGETQYF
>NA|TRBJ2-5|TRBV9|NA
TGTGCCAGCAGCTTTAGTTCCGGGAGAGAGACCCAGTACTTC
CASSFSSGRETQYF
>TRBD2|TRBJ2-1|TRBV29-1|many
TGCAGCGTCCGAAGGGGCGGGAGCCCCTACAATGAGCAGTTCTTC
CSVRRGGSPYNEQFF
>NA|TRBJ1-5|TRBV20-1|NA
TGCAGTGCTAGAGATCGGGGGTATAGCAATCAGCCCCAGCATTTT
CSARDRGYSNQPQHF
>TRBD2|TRBJ2-5|TRBV4-1|NA
TGCGCCAGCAGCCAAGATAGGACTAGCGGCCCTAATGAGCAGTACTTC
CASSQDRTSGPNEQYF
>NA|TRBJ2-1|TRBV4-2|few
TGTGCCAGCAGCCATGGGGGCCCCTCCTACAATGAGCAGTTCTTC
CASSHGGPSYNEQFF
>TRBD2|TRBJ2-5|TRBV4-2|NA
TGTGCCAGCAGCCAAGTAACTAGCGGGAGTTTCCAAGAGACCCAGTACTTC
CASSQVTSGSFQETQYF
>NA|TRBJ2-3|TRBV2|NA
TGTGCCAGCGGGGGATCGTCGGAGTTTACAGATACGCAGTATTTT
CASGGSSEFTDTQYF